These 28 T cell receptor beta chains were sequenced from one sample in a study of cytomegalovirus exposure and HLA in healthy donors. PCR was performed using 60 Vbeta and 13 Jbeta primers. Assay used: immunoSEQ multiplex PCR; TCRdb lists only in-frame clones, some missing. Among under 130,000 clones listed, about 80% were seen once. The sample comprised PBMCs. All receptors derive from a man in his thirties or forties in good health and CMV-seronegative.

This clone was picked up one time. The rearrangement joins TRBV29-1 to TRBJ1-6; D unclear. The CDR3 spans 13 residues. The V gene lost 7 bases and the J gene lost 7 bases, with 14 bases spanning the gap. Germline V gene data show CDR1 as SQVTM and CDR2 as ANQGSEA. Written as DNA, the CDR3 is TGCAGCGCGGGAGTTCTGGGGAATTCACCCCTCCACTTT. Protein: CSAGVLGNSPLHF.

The chain has TRBV7-8 and TRBJ2-5; 8 bases align to TRBD2. The CDR3 length is 16 residues. The junction had 9 bases not matched to a gene; V was cut back by 1 base and J by 5 bases. Germline CDR1 and CDR2: SGHVS and FQNEAQ. CDR3 loop: CASSLGLGGLGETQYF. CDR3 DNA: TGTGCCAGCAGCTTAGGGTTGGGGGGACTAGGCGAGACCCAGTACTTC.

This clone was counted a single time. The chain employs TRBV7-2 and TRBJ1-2; 7 nucleotides line up with TRBD1. J was trimmed by 8 bases and V by 5 bases; bases with no gene match: 5. The CDR3 extends over 12 amino acids. CDR1 is SGHTA, CDR2 FQGNSA, per germline. CDR3 sequence: CASSEQGWGYTF. In DNA form, the CDR3 reads TGTGCCAGCAGCGAACAGGGGTGGGGCTACACCTTC.

The chain has TRBV4-3 and TRBJ2-7, with 7 positions matching TRBD1. CDR1 is LGHNA and CDR2 is YSLEER in the germline V gene. V lost 1 base, J lost 0 bases, and 9 bases stayed unmatched. This CDR3 comprises 17 residues. For the CDR3, the DNA is TGCGCCAGCAGCCAAGGTCCCGGGACAGCGAACTCCTACGAGCAGTACTTC. It translates to CASSQGPGTANSYEQYF.

The J gene is TRBJ1-5, the V gene TRBV7-9, with no clear D. Trimming took 5 bases from V and 1 from J, leaving 6 bases between them. Germline CDR1 is SEHNR and CDR2 is FQNEAQ (reference sequence). CDR3 length: 13 residues. CDR3: CASSQSSNQPQHF. The CDR3 DNA is TGTGCCAGCAGCCAGTCCAGCAATCAGCCCCAGCATTTT.

The gene calls are TRBV5-4 and TRBJ2-7; D ambiguous. Per germline, CDR1 SGHNT and CDR2 YYREEE (reference sequence). This CDR3 comprises 13 residues. V gave up 4 bases and J gave up 5 bases, with 13 bases separating them. Here the CDR3 DNA reads TGTGCCAGCAGCCCACCCACTCGGGACGAGCAGTACTTC. This codes for CASSPPTRDEQYF.

The chain carries TRBV9 and TRBJ1-6; tentative D call: TRBD1 (6 bases). The germline V gene has CDR1 SGDLS and CDR2 YYNGEE. The CDR3 sequence is 16 residues long. Trimming removed 4 bases from V and 8 bases from J, with 19 bases in between. The CDR3 DNA reads TGTGCCAGCAGCCGGGGGGCTGGGGGAAGTCATTCACCCCTCCACTTT. Translated: CASSRGAGGSHSPLHF.

This chain uses TRBV9 with TRBJ2-5; the D gene is possibly TRBD1 (5 bases). Trimming pared 3 bases from V and 4 bases from J, leaving 16 bases between. From germline, CDR1 is SGDLS and CDR2 YYNGEE. CDR3 length: 15 residues. The CDR3, as DNA: TGTGCCAGCAGCGGGTCGACAGCCCGTGGAGAGACCCAGTACTTC. As protein: CASSGSTARGETQYF.

The chain is built from TRBV5-4 and TRBJ2-5, with TRBD2 matching over 10 bases. The germline CDR1 and CDR2 sequences are SGHNT and YYREEE (reference sequence). The CDR3 consists of 15 residues. The ends lost 3 bases at V and 2 bases at J; junction bases unmatched: 4. The CDR3 DNA reads TGTGCCAGCAGCTCACTAGCGGGGCTACAAGAGACCCAGTACTTC. It encodes CASSSLAGLQETQYF.

V and J are TRBV7-6 and TRBJ1-2, with 10 positions matching TRBD1. Germline assignment: CDR1 SGHVS and CDR2 FNYEAQ. The CDR3 has 14 residues. V was clipped by 1 base and J by 8 bases; unmatched bases: 4. This CDR3 reads CASSLGTGGGGYTF. CDR3 nucleotide sequence: TGTGCCAGCAGCTTAGGGACAGGGGGGGGCGGCTACACCTTC.

This rearrangement joins TRBV19 to TRBJ1-1, with a possible D match to TRBD1 (5 bases). Germline CDR1 and CDR2: LNHDA and SQIVND (reference sequence). There are 12 residues in the CDR3. V lost 5 bases and J 10 bases, leaving 14 bases between the germline ends. The CDR3 here is CASSSGQRGAFF. CDR3 DNA: TGTGCCAGTAGTTCAGGGCAACGCGGAGCTTTCTTT.

This chain uses TRBV6-5 with TRBJ1-6; D is ambiguous. V was clipped by 0 bases and J by 9 bases, with 12 bases between them. The CDR3 loop spans 15 amino acids. Germline values: CDR1 MNHEY, CDR2 SVGAGI. The CDR3 sequence is CASSYSAGSFSPLHF. CDR3 DNA: TGTGCCAGCAGTTACTCGGCAGGTAGTTTTTCACCCCTCCACTTT.

This clone has only one observation. The chain combines TRBV28 with TRBJ1-2; 7 bases are shared with TRBD1. CDR1 MDHEN and CDR2 SYDVKM come from the germline V gene. Losses at the gene ends were 6 bases for V and 4 bases for J; bases not matched to a gene: 8. The length of the CDR3 is 14 residues. The CDR3 DNA sequence: TGTGCCAGCAGATCGGGACAGATGGTCTATGGCTACACCTTC. Translated, it gives CASRSGQMVYGYTF.

This clone appeared a few times. Other DNA sequences of this sample code for an identical CDR3. This rearrangement joins TRBV9 to TRBJ2-1; possible D gene TRBD2, 6 bases. Trimming shortened V by 0 bases and J by 0 bases, and 7 bases separated the two germline ends. The CDR3 spans 15 residues. Germline V lookup: CDR1 SGDLS, CDR2 YYNGEE. The CDR3: CASSVAGDSYNEQFF. In nucleotides, the CDR3 is TGTGCCAGCAGCGTAGCGGGGGACTCCTACAATGAGCAGTTCTTC.

For the CDR3, the DNA is TGCGCCAGCAGCCTGGGGGCCAGGAACATTCAGTACTTC. Translation: CASSLGARNIQYF. The chain combines TRBV5-1 with TRBJ2-4, with D perhaps matching TRBD1 (6 bases). The CDR3 totals 13 residues. Germline V lookup: CDR1 SGHRS, CDR2 YFSETQ. Trimming shortened V by 4 bases and J by 7 bases, and 12 bases separated the two germline ends.

This clone came up a few times. V gene TRBV5-1 combines with J gene TRBJ2-1; 7 bases are shared with TRBD2. CDR1 and CDR2 (germline): SGHRS, YFSETQ. Unmatched junction bases numbered 9, after V lost 7 bases and J lost 5 bases. This CDR3 has 14 residues. The DNA of the CDR3 is TGCGCCAGCGAGGAGGGAGGGCCCCACAATGAGCAGTTCTTC. This codes for CASEEGGPHNEQFF.

V and J are TRBV7-2 and TRBJ1-5, with unresolved D. Germline CDR1 reads SGHTA; CDR2 reads FQGNSA. V was clipped by 0 bases and J by 3 bases, with 9 bases between them. The CDR3 is 15 residues long. Written as DNA, the CDR3 is TGTGCCAGCAGCTTAGCCACGGGAGACAATCAGCCCCAGCATTTT. Translated, it gives CASSLATGDNQPQHF.

This clone was recorded only once. The chain carries TRBV6-5 and TRBJ2-7, with 10 positions matching TRBD2. This CDR3 region has 15 residues. Germline values: CDR1 MNHEY, CDR2 SVGAGI. Trimming took 0 bases from V and 3 from J; bases not matched to a gene: 2. For the CDR3, the DNA is TGTGCCAGCAGTTACTCGAGCGGGGGGGGCTACGAGCAGTACTTC. Its protein product is CASSYSSGGGYEQYF.

In its sample, this clone was seen a few times. The chain joins TRBV7-3 to TRBJ1-1; 11 bases align to TRBD1. This CDR3 has 14 residues. Germline CDR1 and CDR2: SGHTA and FQGTGA. V lost 5 bases and J lost 5; bases outside the gene matches: 4. CDR3: CASSAGQGDTEAFF. The CDR3 DNA sequence: TGTGCCAGCAGCGCGGGACAGGGGGATACTGAAGCTTTCTTT.

The chain carries TRBV6-6 and TRBJ1-6; unclear D gene. Trimming removed 2 bases from V and 0 bases from J, with 8 bases in between. CDR3 length equals 16 residues. CDR1 MNHNY and CDR2 SVGAGI come from the germline V gene (reference sequence). The CDR3 loop reads CASSYTASSYNSPLHF. The CDR3 region has the DNA TGTGCCAGCAGTTACACAGCAAGCTCCTATAATTCACCCCTCCACTTT.

This clone was detected only a few times. The chain uses TRBV11-2 and TRBJ1-1; unclear D gene. CDR3 length: 13 amino acids. Germline V CDR1 and CDR2: SGHAT, FQNNGV. V lost 6 bases and J lost 5, with 13 bases in between. The CDR3 coding sequence is TGTGCCAGCAGTACCGACCCGGGGACTGAAGCTTTCTTT. It translates to CASSTDPGTEAFF.

This clone has just one count. The chain uses TRBV7-3 and TRBJ2-1; the match to TRBD2 covers 11 bases. The germline gives CDR1 SGHTA, CDR2 FQGTGA. J was trimmed by 7 bases and V by 5 bases; bases with no gene match: 10. The CDR3 is 16 amino acids. The CDR3 loop reads CASSVLAGGPDNEQFF. The CDR3 DNA is TGTGCCAGCAGCGTCTTAGCGGGAGGGCCGGATAATGAGCAGTTCTTC.

The V and J genes are TRBV19 and TRBJ1-2; 9 bases map to TRBD1. V trimming: 5 bases; J trimming: 8 bases; junction bases outside the gene matches: 12. Germline V gives CDR1 LNHDA, CDR2 SQIVND (reference sequence). The CDR3 contains 15 residues. The CDR3 DNA follows: TGTGCCAGTAGTCTCCGGGACAGGGCGGTGAAGGGCTACACCTTC. It encodes CASSLRDRAVKGYTF.

This clone was recorded only once. The V call is TRBV9, the J call TRBJ2-1; TRBD1 might be the D (5 bases). CDR1 and CDR2 from the germline V gene are SGDLS and YYNGEE. Trimming pared 3 bases from V and 3 bases from J, leaving 13 bases between. CDR3 length equals 15 residues. CDR3 sequence (DNA): TGTGCCAGCAGCGACAGTGGACAAGACTACAATGAGCAGTTCTTC. Protein product: CASSDSGQDYNEQFF. Complete variable domain (other parts from reference TRBV9 and TRBJ2-1): DSGVTQTPKHLITATGQRVTLRCSPRSGDLSVYWYQQSLDQGLQFLIQYYNGEERAKGNILERFSAQQFPDLHSELNLSSLELGDSALYFCASSDSGQDYNEQFFGPGTRLTVL.

The genes are TRBV6-5 and TRBJ1-2; D not certain. Germline CDR1 MNHEY, CDR2 SVGAGI. V lost 5 bases and J lost 8, with 18 bases in between. The CDR3 has 14 amino acids. CDR3 loop: CASSESVDIGGYTF. CDR3 coding DNA: TGTGCCAGCAGTGAATCGGTGGATATCGGGGGCTACACCTTC.

J is TRBJ2-1 and V is TRBV28, with 10 bases that match TRBD2. This CDR3 region has 15 residues. V lost 8 bases and J lost 7; bases outside the gene matches: 11. Germline CDR1 is MDHEN and CDR2 is SYDVKM. The CDR3 is CASGLLAGVQNEQFF. CDR3 nucleotide sequence: TGTGCCAGCGGGCTCCTAGCGGGAGTACAGAATGAGCAGTTCTTC.

The sample holds one count of this clone. This chain uses TRBV30 with TRBJ2-1, with 9 bases aligning to TRBD2. Looked up from germline, CDR1 is GTSNPN and CDR2 is SVGIG (reference sequence). The J segment lost 5 bases and the V segment lost 4 bases, leaving 6 bases of the junction unmatched. The CDR3 has 14 residues. The CDR3 DNA is TGTGCCTGGACTAGACAGCGGGGGGACAATGAGCAGTTCTTC. This translates into CAWTRQRGDNEQFF.

The chain couples TRBV19 to TRBJ1-4, with a tentative D call TRBD1 (5 bases). Trimming shortened V by 7 bases and J by 8 bases, and 20 bases separated the two germline ends. Germline lookup yields CDR1 LNHDA and CDR2 SQIVND (reference sequence). This CDR3 is 15 amino acids long. The CDR3 region has the DNA TGTGCCAGTACCAGGCTCGGGGGAGCAGCAGAAAAACTGTTTTTT. Its translation is CASTRLGGAAEKLFF.